A single sample gave rise to the 18 T cell receptor beta chains below, sequenced in a study of shared clonotypes between healthy human individuals (dated by TCRdb to the early 2020s). Libraries were constructed by the immunoSEQ multiplex PCR assay. Entries here come from immuneACCESS through TCRdb and include only in-frame sequences with V and J called. Some clones fail to appear in such tables; in the studies checked, an unresolved V gene covers under half of the shortfall, and the cause of the remainder is unknown. The sample table contains 2 million to 2.5 million clones; only one count was recorded for almost 96% of them. The top ten constitute over 0.1% of the sample. Sequences were obtained from naive CD4+ T cells sorted from blood. The label giving this sample's cell subset or site can be read as: CD45RA+ positively selected. The receptors originated from a man aged 18 to 30 in good health.

The chain couples TRBV28 to TRBJ1-6; D ambiguous. V lost 2 bases to trimming and J lost 8 bases, with 10 bases between them. The length of the CDR3 is 14 residues. Germline CDR1 and CDR2: MDHEN and SYDVKM. The CDR3 nucleotides read TGTGCCAGCAGTTTAGGGTCGCGGGATTCACCCCTCCACTTT. This translates into CASSLGSRDSPLHF. The entire variable domain, with the rest obtained from reference TRBV28 and TRBJ1-6, is as follows: DVKVTQSSRYLVKRTGEKVFLECVQDMDHENMFWYRQDPGLGLRLIYFSYDVKMKEKGDIPEGYSVSREKKERFSLILESASTNQTSMYLCASSLGSRDSPLHFGNGTRLTVT.

This chain joins TRBV2 and TRBJ2-3, with D possibly being TRBD2 (6 bases). The V end lost 4 bases, the J end lost 3 bases, and 14 bases lay between the germline ends. The germline V gene has CDR1 SNHLY and CDR2 FYNNEI. The CDR3 is 15 residues long. The CDR3 region has the DNA TGTGCCAGCAGTGCGGAACGGGAGAGGACAGATACGCAGTATTTT. Its protein is CASSAERERTDTQYF.

The chain employs TRBV18 and TRBJ2-2; D gene ambiguous. The germline gives CDR1 KGHSH, CDR2 LQKENI. There are 17 residues in the CDR3. V lost 4 bases to trimming and J lost 1 base, with 16 bases between them. The CDR3 sequence is CASSLQVTRLNTGELFF. In nucleotides, the CDR3 is TGTGCCAGCTCACTGCAGGTCACCAGACTGAACACCGGGGAGCTGTTTTTT.

This chain connects TRBV7-2 to TRBJ1-1; D call uncertain. The germline gives CDR1 SGHTA, CDR2 FQGNSA. The CDR3 runs to 14 residues. The V end lost 2 bases, the J end lost 1 base, and 8 bases lay between the germline ends. CDR3 in amino acids: CASSLRAANTEAFF. The CDR3 nucleotides are TGTGCCAGCAGCTTAAGGGCAGCGAACACTGAAGCTTTCTTT.

With regard to this clone: This same CDR3 is encoded by further DNA sequences in the sample. The rearrangement joins TRBV6-1 to TRBJ1-3; no clear D. The CDR3 is made up of 13 amino acids. CDR1 and CDR2 (germline): MNHNS, SASEGT. Deletions cut 2 bases from V and 0 bases from J, with 2 bases between. CDR3 loop: CASSETSGNTIYF. DNA for the CDR3: TGTGCCAGCAGTGAAACCTCTGGAAACACCATATATTTT.

V is TRBV30 and J is TRBJ1-1; D gene uncertain. Trimming stripped 2 bases from V and 0 bases from J, with 13 bases between. The CDR3 totals 15 residues. Germline V gene sequence: CDR1 GTSNPN, CDR2 SVGIG (reference sequence). The chain's CDR3 is CAWSPLGTLNTEAFF. CDR3 nucleotides: TGTGCCTGGAGTCCCCTTGGTACACTGAACACTGAAGCTTTCTTT.

This chain joins TRBV29-1 and TRBJ2-1, with 16 bases aligning to TRBD2. CDR3 length equals 17 residues. V shed 6 bases, J shed 2 bases, and the junction held 7 bases outside the gene matches. CDR1 and CDR2 from the germline V gene are SQVTM and ANQGSEA. CDR3 in DNA: TGCAGCGTGCCCGGGACTAGCGGGAGGGGCACCTACAATGAGCAGTTCTTC. Its translation: CSVPGTSGRGTYNEQFF.

The V and J genes are TRBV7-2 and TRBJ1-2; 7 positions agree with TRBD1. Germline CDR1 is SGHTA and CDR2 is FQGNSA. The CDR3 loop spans 15 amino acids. V lost 3 bases to trimming and J lost 3 bases; unmatched junction nucleotides: 7. CDR3 sequence: CASSFKPRGDYGYTF. CDR3 bases: TGTGCCAGCAGCTTCAAACCCAGGGGGGACTATGGCTACACCTTC.

The chain has TRBV30 and TRBJ1-2; D perhaps matches TRBD1 (6 bases). The length of the CDR3 is 15 residues. In germline, CDR1 is GTSNPN, CDR2 SVGIG (reference sequence). Trimming took 4 bases from V and 2 from J, leaving 17 bases between them. The CDR3 nucleotides are TGTGCCTGGACCTTACAGGGAGGGCCCAACTATGGCTACACCTTC. Translating gives CAWTLQGGPNYGYTF. The variable domain in full, with the rest retrieved from reference TRBV30 and TRBJ1-2, is SQTIHQWPATLVQPVGSPLSLECTVEGTSNPNLYWYRQAAGRGLQLLFYSVGIGQISSEVPQNLSASRPQDRQFILSSKKLLLSDSGFYLCAWTLQGGPNYGYTFGSGTRLTVV.

The gene calls are TRBV28 and TRBJ2-1, with unresolved D. Germline V gene lookup returns CDR1 MDHEN and CDR2 SYDVKM. CDR3 length equals 15 residues. Trimming pared 4 bases from V and 5 bases from J, leaving 15 bases between. CDR3 residues: CASSSSHRRNNEQFF. The DNA of the CDR3 is TGTGCCAGCAGTTCCTCCCACCGACGTAACAATGAGCAGTTCTTC.

The chain is built from TRBV27 and TRBJ1-2, with TRBD1 matching over 10 bases. The CDR3 has 15 amino acids. Trimming cost V 6 bases and J 2 bases; bases outside gene matches: 6. The V gene's germline CDR1 is MNHEY and CDR2 SMNVEV (reference sequence). CDR3 residues: CASSSLDRGNYGYTF. For the CDR3, the DNA is TGTGCCAGCAGCTCATTGGACAGGGGGAACTATGGCTACACCTTC.

Here the CDR3 DNA reads TGTGCCAGCAGTTTGGGTAGCGGGGGGGCAAATGAGCAGTTCTTC. This gives the protein CASSLGSGGANEQFF. This chain connects TRBV28 to TRBJ2-1; 11 nucleotides line up with TRBD2. Germline values: CDR1 MDHEN, CDR2 SYDVKM. J was trimmed by 7 bases and V by 3 bases; bases with no gene match: 5. The CDR3 sequence is 15 residues long.

The V gene is TRBV9, the J gene TRBJ2-1, with 7 bases matching TRBD2. The junction had 4 bases not matched to a gene; V was cut back by 0 bases and J by 10 bases. Per the germline V gene, CDR1 is SGDLS and CDR2 is YYNGEE. The CDR3 spans 13 residues. The CDR3 DNA is TGTGCCAGCAGCGTAGTGGGAGGGGTCGAGCAGTTCTTC. It yields the protein CASSVVGGVEQFF.

The chain uses TRBV25-1 and TRBJ2-5; TRBD1 matches 9 bases. V shed 6 bases and J 5 bases; nucleotides not matched to a gene: 10. This CDR3 region has 15 residues. The germline V gene encodes CDR1 MGHDK and CDR2 SYGVNS. The CDR3 sequence: CASRFSGTGKETQYF. The CDR3 DNA follows: TGTGCCAGCAGATTTTCCGGGACAGGGAAGGAGACCCAGTACTTC.

This clone was detected once. The CDR3 reads CASRTSGKPNEQFF. The CDR3 bases are TGTGCCAGCCGGACTAGCGGAAAGCCCAATGAGCAGTTCTTC. The V gene is TRBV27, the J gene TRBJ2-1; TRBD2 aligns across 10 bases. Germline V gives CDR1 MNHEY, CDR2 SMNVEV (reference sequence). V shed 8 bases and J 6 bases; nucleotides not matched to a gene: 7. CDR3 length: 14 residues.

This chain connects TRBV5-1 to TRBJ2-2; the match to TRBD1 covers 11 bases. This CDR3 is built from 16 residues. The V segment lost 5 bases and the J segment 6 bases; nucleotides outside the gene matches: 9. Germline V gives CDR1 SGHRS, CDR2 YFSETQ. Here the CDR3 reads CASSRTGGSLAGELFF. CDR3 bases: TGCGCCAGCAGTAGGACAGGGGGCTCGTTGGCCGGGGAGCTGTTTTTT.

J is TRBJ1-1 and V is TRBV19; no clear D gene. CDR1 LNHDA and CDR2 SQIVND come from the germline V gene (reference sequence). This CDR3 has 14 residues. With 4 bases removed from V and 5 bases from J, the gap between germline ends came to 14 bases. The CDR3 reads CASSSFVVGTEAFF. CDR3 nucleotides: TGTGCCAGTAGTAGTTTTGTGGTGGGTACTGAAGCTTTCTTT.

The rearrangement uses TRBV6-1 and TRBJ2-5; 9 bases fit TRBD2. CDR1 is MNHNS, CDR2 SASEGT, per germline. Unmatched junction bases numbered 8, after V lost 7 bases and J lost 5 bases. The CDR3 covers 14 residues. The CDR3 is CASKWDLAGETQYF. Written as DNA, the CDR3 is TGTGCCAGCAAATGGGATCTAGCGGGGGAGACCCAGTACTTC.